The 32 T cell receptor beta chains in this list originate from one sample, sequenced in a study of blood T cell repertoires in COVID-19. The assay was immunoSEQ multiplex PCR, and TCRdb's table has in-frame clones only and misses some. The sample gives about 200,000 clones, more than 80% of which show up once; approximately 0.56% is in the top ten. The sequenced sample consisted of peripheral blood. These receptors all come from a man aged 50 to 59 with acute or convalescent COVID-19.

The chain is built from TRBV5-1 and TRBJ2-7; possible D gene TRBD2, 7 bases. V was trimmed by 1 base and J by 3 bases, leaving 23 bases between them. Germline V gives CDR1 SGHRS, CDR2 YFSETQ. The CDR3 has 18 amino acids. The CDR3 coding sequence is TGCGCCAGCAGCTTGAGGGGGGGGCATCAAGCGGAGTTCTACGAGCAGTACTTC. Its protein is CASSLRGGHQAEFYEQYF.

This rearrangement joins TRBV6-5 to TRBJ2-2; 8 positions match TRBD1. The germline CDR1 and CDR2 sequences are MNHEY and SVGAGI. After removal of 6 bases from V and 3 bases from J, the junction contained 0 bases not matched to a gene. The CDR3 spans 13 residues. CDR3 bases: TGTGCCAGCAGGGACAGGGACACCGGGGAGCTGTTTTTT. This sequence encodes CASRDRDTGELFF.

This clone was seen a single time. The chain combines TRBV6-2 or TRBV6-3 with TRBJ2-2; D perhaps matches TRBD1 (5 bases). The CDR3 extends over 13 amino acids. Germline V gives CDR1 MNHEY, CDR2 SVGEGT. The germline V and J ends were trimmed by 6 bases and 6 bases, with 11 bases remaining between them. The CDR3 sequence is CASSIQDAGELFF. As DNA, the CDR3 is TGTGCCAGCAGCATACAGGACGCCGGGGAGCTGTTTTTT.

The chain uses TRBV7-8 and TRBJ1-1; D not resolved. The length of the CDR3 is 13 residues. Germline assignment: CDR1 SGHVS and CDR2 FQNEAQ. V dropped 5 bases and J dropped 3 bases, with 10 bases sitting between them. CDR3 sequence (DNA): TGTGCCAGCAGCCTAAATGAGGACACTGAAGCTTTCTTT. Its translation is CASSLNEDTEAFF.

This sequence joins TRBV18 and TRBJ1-2; 9 bases match TRBD1. V lost 5 bases, J lost 4 bases, and 5 bases stayed unmatched. CDR1 and CDR2 (germline): KGHSH, LQKENI. CDR3 length: 14 residues. CDR3 sequence reads: CASSSQGAIYGYTF. The CDR3 nucleotides are TGTGCCAGCTCATCACAGGGGGCGATCTATGGCTACACCTTC.

V gene TRBV5-1 combines with J gene TRBJ1-4; 9 nucleotides agree with TRBD1. Looked up from germline, CDR1 is SGHRS and CDR2 is YFSETQ. The CDR3 extends over 15 amino acids. V was clipped by 4 bases and J by 8 bases; unmatched bases: 9. This chain's CDR3 is CASSPTGGVGEKLFF. The CDR3 nucleotides read TGCGCCAGCAGCCCCACAGGGGGCGTTGGGGAAAAACTGTTTTTT.

The V gene is TRBV5-1, the J gene TRBJ2-1; TRBD2 matches 13 bases. With V trimmed by 2 bases and J by 3 bases, 5 bases remained unmatched. CDR1 is SGHRS, CDR2 YFSETQ, per germline. CDR3 size: 17 residues. The CDR3 protein is CASSLLAGGRSYNEQFF. CDR3 nucleotides: TGCGCCAGCAGCTTACTAGCGGGGGGGCGAAGCTACAATGAGCAGTTCTTC.

The rearrangement joins TRBV14 to TRBJ2-7, with TRBD1 as a possible D gene (5 bases). Per germline, CDR1 SGHDN and CDR2 FVKESK. Deletions cut 0 bases from V and 2 bases from J, with 17 bases between. This CDR3 contains 17 residues. CDR3 in amino acids: CASSQDRLGRSAYEQYF. CDR3 nucleotides: TGTGCCAGCAGCCAAGATCGCTTGGGGCGGTCAGCCTACGAGCAGTACTTC. Looking up the rest from reference TRBV14 and TRBJ2-7 gives the full variable domain: EAGVTQFPSHSVIEKGQTVTLRCDPISGHDNLYWYRRVMGKEIKFLLHFVKESKQDESGMPNNRFLAERTGGTYSTLKVQPAELEDSGVYFCASSQDRLGRSAYEQYFGPGTRLTVT.

V gene TRBV4-1 combines with J gene TRBJ2-7; D unclear. The ends were cut back, 3 bases at V and 0 bases at J, with 12 bases in the middle. The CDR3 is made up of 15 amino acids. Germline values: CDR1 MGHRA, CDR2 YSYEKL. The CDR3 loop reads CASSHETNPSYEQYF. In DNA, the CDR3 is TGCGCCAGCAGCCACGAAACAAATCCCTCCTACGAGCAGTACTTC.

This rearrangement joins TRBV5-6 to TRBJ2-1, with 9 bases that match TRBD2. Germline values: CDR1 SGHDT, CDR2 YYEEEE. The CDR3 contains 17 residues. Unmatched junction bases numbered 5, after V lost 0 bases and J lost 1 base. The CDR3 here is CASSLDGSGGSYNEQFF. The CDR3 DNA sequence: TGTGCCAGCAGCTTGGATGGTAGCGGGGGTTCCTACAATGAGCAGTTCTTC.

The V gene is TRBV10-2, the J gene TRBJ2-7, with 9 nucleotides matching TRBD1. Germline CDR1 WSHSY, CDR2 SAAADI. This CDR3 region has 15 residues. With V trimmed by 3 bases and J by 1 base, 4 bases remained unmatched. The CDR3 loop is CASSEQGAGSYEQYF. The DNA of the CDR3 is TGCGCCAGCAGTGAACAGGGGGCGGGGTCCTACGAGCAGTACTTC.

The gene calls are TRBV7-8 and TRBJ1-3; D not resolved. Trimming took off 5 bases at V and 4 bases at J, with 6 bases between the two ends. Germline CDR1 and CDR2: SGHVS and FQNEAQ. This CDR3 spans 12 amino acids. Here the CDR3 DNA reads TGTGCCAGCAGCGAGAGGGGAAACACCATATATTTT. Translating it yields CASSERGNTIYF.

The V gene is TRBV6-5, the J gene TRBJ2-3; 10 bases align to TRBD2. CDR1 and CDR2 from the germline V gene are MNHEY and SVGAGI. The CDR3 loop spans 15 amino acids. J gave up 1 base and V 7 bases, and 5 bases lay outside the gene matches. CDR3 DNA: TGTGCCAGCAAACCCGGGACTAGCGGCACAGATACGCAGTATTTT. It yields the protein CASKPGTSGTDTQYF.

The chain links TRBV27 to TRBJ1-5; D gene ambiguous. The germline CDR1 and CDR2 sequences are MNHEY and SMNVEV (reference sequence). V gave up 2 bases and J gave up 2 bases, with 13 bases separating them. The CDR3 consists of 16 residues. The DNA for the CDR3 is TGTGCCAGCAGTTTAAGTGTTCGCTTAGGCAATCAGCCCCAGCATTTT. As protein: CASSLSVRLGNQPQHF.

The V and J genes are TRBV28 and TRBJ1-6; the D is unclear. Per the germline V gene, CDR1 is MDHEN and CDR2 is SYDVKM. Trimming removed 7 bases from V and 10 bases from J, with 20 bases in between. The CDR3 extends over 15 amino acids. The CDR3 nucleotides are TGTGCCAGCAATACCGGGTCCTCCGCACGATCACCCCTCCACTTT. It encodes CASNTGSSARSPLHF.

The chain links TRBV9 to TRBJ2-1; 8 nucleotides match TRBD1. This CDR3 contains 15 residues. Losses at the gene ends were 0 bases for V and 8 bases for J; bases not matched to a gene: 7. Germline CDR1 and CDR2: SGDLS and YYNGEE. This chain's CDR3 is CASSVAQGAWYEQFF. CDR3 in DNA: TGTGCCAGCAGCGTAGCCCAGGGGGCTTGGTATGAGCAGTTCTTC.

This clone was seen only once. This chain joins TRBV6-5 and TRBJ1-5; no reliable D call. In germline, CDR1 is MNHEY, CDR2 SVGAGI. This CDR3 region has 13 residues. V was cut by 2 bases and J by 5 bases, with 7 bases left in between. CDR3 loop: CASSYGRDQPQHF. In DNA, the CDR3 is TGTGCCAGCAGTTACGGCCGTGATCAGCCCCAGCATTTT.

The chain is built from TRBV9 and TRBJ2-1; D is possibly TRBD2 (7 bases). Trimming cost V 0 bases and J 7 bases, with 17 bases left between them. This CDR3 comprises 16 residues. Per the germline V gene, CDR1 is SGDLS and CDR2 is YYNGEE. CDR3 sequence (DNA): TGTGCCAGCAGCGTAGGGGGGGGCTGGTCCCGGAATGAGCAGTTCTTC. Translating it yields CASSVGGGWSRNEQFF.

The genes are TRBV2 and TRBJ1-6, with TRBD1 as a possible D gene (6 bases). CDR1 and CDR2 (germline): SNHLY, FYNNEI. The CDR3 loop spans 15 amino acids. V lost 6 bases, J lost 5 bases, and 14 bases lay in between. DNA for the CDR3: TGTGCCAGCAGCACCGGACAGAAGCATAATTCACCCCTCCACTTT. It yields the protein CASSTGQKHNSPLHF. The whole variable domain, remainder taken from reference TRBV2 and TRBJ1-6, is EPEVTQTPSHQVTQMGQEVILRCVPISNHLYFYWYRQILGQKVEFLVSFYNNEISEKSEIFDDQFSVERPDGSNFTLKIRSTKLEDSAMYFCASSTGQKHNSPLHFGNGTRLTVT.

This clone was seen once. The chain employs TRBV27 and TRBJ2-5; tentatively, D is TRBD2 (5 bases). The CDR3 consists of 17 residues. The V end lost 5 bases, the J end lost 2 bases, and 21 bases lay between the germline ends. Germline V gene lookup returns CDR1 MNHEY and CDR2 SMNVEV (reference sequence). The CDR3 sequence is CASSPRASWVKQETQYF. The CDR3 DNA follows: TGTGCCAGCAGTCCAAGGGCTAGCTGGGTGAAGCAAGAGACCCAGTACTTC.

The chain is built from TRBV7-6 and TRBJ2-7; possibly TRBD2 for D (5 bases). This CDR3 contains 16 residues. The germline V gene has CDR1 SGHVS and CDR2 FNYEAQ. V lost 0 bases and J 7 bases, leaving 19 bases between the germline ends. CDR3 region: CASSLAPVGGSGEQYV. The CDR3 nucleotides are TGTGCCAGCAGCTTAGCGCCGGTCGGTGGTTCGGGGGAGCAGTACGTC.

This clone has only one observation. The chain carries TRBV10-2 and TRBJ1-2; 8 bases are a match to TRBD1. Unmatched junction bases numbered 9, after V lost 0 bases and J lost 6 bases. The CDR3 totals 16 residues. Germline values: CDR1 WSHSY, CDR2 SAAADI. CDR3 sequence (DNA): TGCGCCAGCAGTGAGTCGAAACAGGGGGACGGAAATGGCTACACCTTC. It is translated as CASSESKQGDGNGYTF.

The gene calls are TRBV5-5 and TRBJ2-2; D is undetermined. Trimming removed 1 base from V and 2 bases from J, with 6 bases in between. Germline CDR1 and CDR2: SGHKS and YYEKEE (reference sequence). This CDR3 contains 14 residues. The CDR3 bases are TGTGCCAGCAGCTTGCTCACTAACACCGGGGAGCTGTTTTTT. Translating it yields CASSLLTNTGELFF. The variable domain in full, completed from reference TRBV5-5 and TRBJ2-2, reads DAGVTQSPTHLIKTRGQQVTLRCSPISGHKSVSWYQQVLGQGPQFIFQYYEKEERGRGNFPDRFSARQFPNYSSELNVNALLLGDSALYLCASSLLTNTGELFFGEGSRLTVL.

The CDR3 coding sequence is TGCGCCAGCAGCCAAGAAGGACTGTTGGATTCCTACAATGAGCAGTTCTTC. Translated: CASSQEGLLDSYNEQFF. The rearrangement links TRBV4-3 to TRBJ2-1, with D possibly being TRBD2 (5 bases). Per germline, CDR1 LGHNA and CDR2 YSLEER. V was clipped by 0 bases and J by 1 base, with 13 bases between them. CDR3 length: 17 residues.

The CDR3 loop is CASSRDIGQPQHF. CDR3 nucleotides: TGCGCCAGCAGTAGGGACATTGGTCAGCCCCAGCATTTT. J is TRBJ1-5 and V is TRBV5-1; a weak D match, TRBD1 (6 bases). V lost 5 bases and J lost 6, with 12 bases in between. Germline loops: CDR1 SGHRS, CDR2 YFSETQ. The CDR3 extends over 13 amino acids.

DNA for the CDR3: TGTGCCAGCAGCTTGGCTCAACTAGCCAATGAGCAGTTCTTC. Residues: CASSLAQLANEQFF. This chain connects TRBV5-8 to TRBJ2-1, with D possibly being TRBD2 (6 bases). The CDR3 is 14 residues long. Trimming stripped 0 bases from V and 6 bases from J, with 10 bases between. CDR1 SGHTS and CDR2 YDEGEE come from the germline V gene. The full variable domain, rest sourced from reference TRBV5-8 and TRBJ2-1, is EAGVTQSPTHLIKTRGQQATLRCSPISGHTSVYWYQQALGLGLQFLLWYDEGEERNRGNFPPRFSGRQFPNYSSELNVNALELEDSALYLCASSLAQLANEQFFGPGTRLTVL.

The chain employs TRBV5-4 and TRBJ2-3; 7 positions match TRBD2. The CDR3 contains 16 residues. The V gene end was trimmed by 6 bases and the J gene end by 4 bases; junction bases not matched to a gene: 14. The germline gives CDR1 SGHNT, CDR2 YYREEE (reference sequence). The CDR3 DNA is TGTGCCAGCAAGAGTCGGGCGGGAGTTAGTTCAGATACGCAGTATTTT. It encodes CASKSRAGVSSDTQYF.

The chain is built from TRBV4-3 and TRBJ1-1; D gene unclear. Germline V gene sequence: CDR1 LGHNA, CDR2 YSLEER. The CDR3 loop spans 15 amino acids. V was trimmed by 1 base and J by 0 bases, leaving 9 bases between them. Here the CDR3 reads CASSQVDNMNTEAFF. The CDR3 DNA follows: TGCGCCAGCAGCCAAGTCGACAACATGAACACTGAAGCTTTCTTT.

The genes are TRBV27 and TRBJ1-5; 12 bases are a match to TRBD1. The CDR3 length is 14 residues. Germline loops: CDR1 MNHEY, CDR2 SMNVEV (reference sequence). V trimming: 2 bases; J trimming: 7 bases; junction bases outside the gene matches: 0. In DNA, the CDR3 is TGTGCCAGCAGTTTAGGGACAGGGGGCCAGCCCCAGCATTTT. It encodes CASSLGTGGQPQHF.

Only a few counts were recorded for this clone. V and J are TRBV27 and TRBJ1-2; D possibly corresponds to TRBD1 (6 bases). Germline CDR1 MNHEY, CDR2 SMNVEV (reference sequence). The CDR3 totals 13 residues. The germline V and J ends were trimmed by 5 bases and 5 bases, with 12 bases remaining between them. The chain's CDR3 is CASSRQAFYGYTF. For the CDR3, the DNA is TGTGCCAGCAGTCGACAGGCGTTTTATGGCTACACCTTC.

The CDR3 DNA reads TGCGCCAGCAGGGTGGACAGTAGGGGCTACACCTTC. Amino acid sequence: CASRVDSRGYTF. The chain carries TRBV5-1 and TRBJ1-2, with a weak D call TRBD1 (6 bases). Germline V gives CDR1 SGHRS, CDR2 YFSETQ. The CDR3 extends over 12 amino acids. V dropped 5 bases and J dropped 8 bases, with 13 bases sitting between them.

V and J are TRBV3-1 (or the pseudogene TRBV3-2) and TRBJ1-4; 9 bases are shared with TRBD1. CDR3 length equals 16 residues. The germline CDR1 and CDR2 sequences are LGHDT and YNNKEL (reference sequence). Trimming took 2 bases from V and 7 from J; bases not matched to a gene: 8. The CDR3, as DNA: TGTGCCAGCAGCCAACTTCCCGGGACAGGGTTTGAAAAACTGTTTTTT. It encodes CASSQLPGTGFEKLFF.